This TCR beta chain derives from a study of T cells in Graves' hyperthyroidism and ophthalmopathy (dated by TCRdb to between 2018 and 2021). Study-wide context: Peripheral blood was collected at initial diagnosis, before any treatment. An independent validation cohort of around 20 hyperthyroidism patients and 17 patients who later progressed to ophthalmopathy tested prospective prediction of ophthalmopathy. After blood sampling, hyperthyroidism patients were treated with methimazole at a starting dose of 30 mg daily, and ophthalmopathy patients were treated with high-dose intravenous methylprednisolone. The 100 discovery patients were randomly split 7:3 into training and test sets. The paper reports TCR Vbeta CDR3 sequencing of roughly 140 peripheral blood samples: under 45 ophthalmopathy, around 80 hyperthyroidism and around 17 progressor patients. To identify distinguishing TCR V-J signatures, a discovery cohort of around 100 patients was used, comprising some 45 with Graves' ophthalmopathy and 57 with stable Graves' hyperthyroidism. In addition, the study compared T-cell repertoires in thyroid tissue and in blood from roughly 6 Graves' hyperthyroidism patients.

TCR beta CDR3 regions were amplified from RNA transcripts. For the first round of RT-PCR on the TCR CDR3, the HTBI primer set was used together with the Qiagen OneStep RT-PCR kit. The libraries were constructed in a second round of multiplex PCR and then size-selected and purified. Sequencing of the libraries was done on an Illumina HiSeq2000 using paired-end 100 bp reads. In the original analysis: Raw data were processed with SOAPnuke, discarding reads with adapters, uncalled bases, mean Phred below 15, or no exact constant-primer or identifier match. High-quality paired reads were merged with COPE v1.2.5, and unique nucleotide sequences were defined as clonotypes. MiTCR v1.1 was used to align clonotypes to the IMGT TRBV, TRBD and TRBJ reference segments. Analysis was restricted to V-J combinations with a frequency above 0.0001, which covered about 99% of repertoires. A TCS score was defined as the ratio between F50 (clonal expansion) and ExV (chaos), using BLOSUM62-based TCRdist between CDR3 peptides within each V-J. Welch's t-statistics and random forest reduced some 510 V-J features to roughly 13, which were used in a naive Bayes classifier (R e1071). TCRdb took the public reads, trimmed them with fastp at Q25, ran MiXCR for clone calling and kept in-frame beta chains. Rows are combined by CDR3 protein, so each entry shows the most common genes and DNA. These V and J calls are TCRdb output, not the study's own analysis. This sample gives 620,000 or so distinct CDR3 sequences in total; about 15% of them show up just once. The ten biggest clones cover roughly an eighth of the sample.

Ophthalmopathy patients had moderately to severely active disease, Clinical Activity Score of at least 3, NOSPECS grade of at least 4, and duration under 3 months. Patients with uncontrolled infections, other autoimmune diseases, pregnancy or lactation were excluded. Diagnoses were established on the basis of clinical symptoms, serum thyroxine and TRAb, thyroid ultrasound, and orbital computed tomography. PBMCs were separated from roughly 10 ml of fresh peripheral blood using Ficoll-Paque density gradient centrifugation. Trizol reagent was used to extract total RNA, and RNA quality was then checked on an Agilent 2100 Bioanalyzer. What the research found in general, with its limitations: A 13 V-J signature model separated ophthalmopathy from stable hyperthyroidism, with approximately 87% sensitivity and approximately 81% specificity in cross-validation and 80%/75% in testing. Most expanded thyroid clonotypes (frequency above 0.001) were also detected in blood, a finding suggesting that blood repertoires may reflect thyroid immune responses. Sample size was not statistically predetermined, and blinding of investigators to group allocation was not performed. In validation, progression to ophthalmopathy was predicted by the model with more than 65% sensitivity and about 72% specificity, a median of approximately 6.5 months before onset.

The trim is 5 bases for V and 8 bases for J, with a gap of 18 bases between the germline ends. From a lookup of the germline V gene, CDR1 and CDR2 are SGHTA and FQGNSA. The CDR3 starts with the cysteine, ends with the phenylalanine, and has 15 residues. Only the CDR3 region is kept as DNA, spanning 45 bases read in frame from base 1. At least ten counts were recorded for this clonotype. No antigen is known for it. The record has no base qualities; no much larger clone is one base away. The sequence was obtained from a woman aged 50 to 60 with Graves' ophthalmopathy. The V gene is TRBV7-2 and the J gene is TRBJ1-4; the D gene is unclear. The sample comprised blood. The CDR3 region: CASSARPPVGEKLFF. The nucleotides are TGTGCCAGCAGCGCTCGACCACCCGTTGGGGAAAAACTGTTTTTT.